The 17 T cell receptor beta chains below come from one sample, sequenced in a study of T cell repertoires in cytomegalovirus infection. Their antigens are not known. TCRdb itself ran the reads through MiXCR, one entry per CDR3 protein. Among around 69,000 distinct CDR3 sequences listed, about 27% were seen once. Specimen: CD8+ T cells from cultured PBMCs, collected from culture after CMV antigen stimulation. The receptors stem from a human donor in good health (CMV status not recorded). Some clones in this sample may be carry-over from other donors' samples.

This chain uses TRBV13 with TRBJ2-7, with a tentative D call TRBD2 (6 bases). Germline assignment: CDR1 PRHDT and CDR2 FYEKMQ (reference sequence). Trimming pared 0 bases from V and 2 bases from J, leaving 14 bases between. The CDR3 is 16 residues long. CDR3 nucleotides: TGTGCCAGCAGCTTAGGCTCGACGGGAGCAGCCTACGAGCAGTACTTC. This translates into CASSLGSTGAAYEQYF.

This chain links TRBV7-6 with TRBJ2-3; 14 bases fit TRBD2. The V segment lost 5 bases and the J segment 4 bases; nucleotides outside the gene matches: 14. Germline CDR1 SGHVS, CDR2 FNYEAQ. The CDR3 extends over 19 amino acids. This CDR3 reads CASSPGLAGVTSLADTQYF. CDR3 in DNA: TGTGCCAGCAGCCCGGGACTAGCGGGGGTCACGTCTCTGGCAGATACGCAGTATTTT.

This chain links TRBV27 with TRBJ2-7; TRBD1 agrees at 9 bases. Germline V gene sequence: CDR1 MNHEY, CDR2 SMNVEV (reference sequence). The CDR3 is made up of 12 amino acids. Trimming took 6 bases from V and 6 from J; bases not matched to a gene: 3. The CDR3 DNA is TGTGCCAGCAGCCAACAGGGGGCCGAGCAGTACTTC. Protein sequence: CASSQQGAEQYF.

The rearrangement uses TRBV11-2 and TRBJ2-1, with no clear D. V dropped 5 bases and J dropped 4 bases, with 12 bases sitting between them. CDR1 is SGHAT and CDR2 is FQNNGV in the germline V gene. The CDR3 covers 14 residues. The CDR3 sequence: CASSHENWYNEQFF. The CDR3 nucleotides are TGTGCCAGCAGCCATGAAAACTGGTACAATGAGCAGTTCTTC. Using reference TRBV11-2 and TRBJ2-1 for the parts outside the CDR3, the full variable domain is EAGVAQSPRYKIIEKRQSVAFWCNPISGHATLYWYQQILGQGPKLLIQFQNNGVVDDSQLPKDRFSAERLKGVDSTLKIQPAKLEDSAVYLCASSHENWYNEQFFGPGTRLTVL.

J is TRBJ2-3 and V is TRBV20-1; TRBD2 matches 8 bases. Germline assignment: CDR1 DFQATT and CDR2 SNEGSKA (reference sequence). V lost 4 bases to trimming and J lost 4 bases; unmatched junction nucleotides: 16. The CDR3 runs 17 residues. CDR3 nucleotide sequence: TGCAGTGCTAACCTCGTGGGACGGGAGGGCCCAGCAGATACGCAGTATTTT. It specifies CSANLVGREGPADTQYF.

This clonotype was observed many times. The V call is TRBV4-2, the J call TRBJ2-1, with D possibly TRBD2 on 6 matching bases. This CDR3 has 19 amino acids. Germline V gives CDR1 LGHNA, CDR2 YNFKEQ. Trimming removed 0 bases from V and 0 bases from J, with 18 bases in between. CDR3 in amino acids: CASSQDGTPSHRSYNEQFF. CDR3 in DNA: TGTGCCAGCAGCCAAGATGGGACTCCCTCACACCGCTCCTACAATGAGCAGTTCTTC.

V and J are TRBV7-8 and TRBJ2-3; 10 bases agree with TRBD2. CDR1 and CDR2 (germline): SGHVS, FQNEAQ. The length of the CDR3 is 15 residues. The V segment lost 5 bases and the J segment 6 bases; nucleotides outside the gene matches: 8. The CDR3 loop is CASSRQRGGPDTQYF. The CDR3 region has the DNA TGTGCCAGCAGCCGACAGCGGGGGGGTCCTGATACGCAGTATTTT.

This clonotype appeared many times. The rearrangement joins TRBV7-8 to TRBJ2-7; D unclear. Germline V lookup: CDR1 SGHVS, CDR2 FQNEAQ. The germline V and J ends were trimmed by 0 bases and 2 bases, with 8 bases remaining between them. The CDR3 is 14 amino acids. CDR3 residues: CASSLAGQTYEQYF. Written as DNA, the CDR3 is TGTGCCAGCAGCTTAGCCGGGCAAACCTACGAGCAGTACTTC.

To note about this clonotype: It may be a read error: a sequence one base away is much more abundant. V gene TRBV6-5 combines with J gene TRBJ1-2, with TRBD1 as a possible D gene (6 bases). The germline CDR1 and CDR2 sequences are MNHEY and SVGAGI. This CDR3 is built from 13 residues. The V end lost 2 bases, the J end lost 2 bases, and 6 bases lay between the germline ends. This chain's CDR3 is CASSYDRNYGYTF. Here the CDR3 DNA reads TGTGCCAGCAGTTACGACAGGAACTATGGCTACACCTTC.

This clonotype has just a few counts. This chain connects TRBV7-9 to TRBJ2-1; D remains ambiguous. Germline V gene data show CDR1 as SEHNR and CDR2 as FQNEAQ (reference sequence). CDR3 length: 13 amino acids. V shed 6 bases and J shed 4 bases, with 10 bases lying between them. CDR3 DNA: TGTGCCAGCAGACCCGAAGGGTACAATGAGCAGTTCTTC. It translates to CASRPEGYNEQFF.

This sequence joins TRBV5-1 and TRBJ2-3; a weak D match, TRBD2 (6 bases). V lost 0 bases to trimming and J lost 2 bases, with 13 bases between them. The germline CDR1 and CDR2 sequences are SGHRS and YFSETQ. The CDR3 has 16 residues. CDR3 in amino acids: CASSLDSRGLTDTQYF. The CDR3 nucleotides are TGCGCCAGCAGCTTGGATTCGCGGGGCCTCACAGATACGCAGTATTTT.

This rearrangement joins TRBV27 to TRBJ2-7, with D unclear. V was shortened by 3 bases and J by 6 bases, with 6 bases between the two germline ends. Germline V gene lookup returns CDR1 MNHEY and CDR2 SMNVEV (reference sequence). The CDR3 is made up of 11 amino acids. Here the CDR3 reads CASSFSSEQYF. The CDR3 DNA reads TGTGCCAGCAGTTTTAGTTCCGAGCAGTACTTC.

This clonotype was recorded many times. The rearrangement uses TRBV3-1 and TRBJ2-3; no clear D gene. The CDR3 is made up of 15 amino acids. Germline V gene lookup returns CDR1 LGHDT and CDR2 YNNKEL (reference sequence). V was cut by 0 bases and J by 2 bases, with 9 bases left in between. CDR3 region: CASSQEVGITDTQYF. The CDR3 DNA is TGTGCCAGCAGCCAAGAGGTGGGGATCACAGATACGCAGTATTTT.

The CDR3: CASSQDPLEQETQYF. The CDR3 DNA sequence: TGCGCCAGCAGCCAAGATCCATTAGAACAAGAGACCCAGTACTTC. The chain is built from TRBV4-3 and TRBJ2-5; no firm D call. The CDR3 has 15 residues. Deletions cut 0 bases from V and 2 bases from J, with 10 bases between. Germline CDR1 is LGHNA and CDR2 is YSLEER.

This clonotype showed up many times. The rearrangement uses TRBV28 and TRBJ1-5, with D uncertain. Germline V lookup: CDR1 MDHEN, CDR2 SYDVKM. The germline V and J ends were trimmed by 6 bases and 0 bases, with 12 bases remaining between them. The CDR3 spans 15 residues. The CDR3 bases are TGTGCCAGCAGCCCTCCATGGGGTAGCAATCAGCCCCAGCATTTT. This encodes CASSPPWGSNQPQHF.

In this sample, this clonotype turned up many times. The chain uses TRBV6-2 or TRBV6-3 and TRBJ1-1; possibly TRBD1 for D (6 bases). CDR3 length equals 15 residues. Germline-derived CDR1 and CDR2 are MNHEY and SVGEGT. Trimming took 2 bases from V and 6 from J, leaving 16 bases between them. CDR3 protein: CASSYGGGASSEAFF. The DNA of the CDR3 is TGTGCCAGCAGTTACGGGGGGGGGGCATCGTCTGAAGCTTTCTTT.

This chain connects TRBV7-9 to TRBJ1-2; D not resolved. The CDR3 has 13 residues. Deletions cut 1 base from V and 1 base from J, with 4 bases between. Germline values: CDR1 SEHNR, CDR2 FQNEAQ (reference sequence). Written as DNA, the CDR3 is TGTGCCAGCAGCTTAGGCCTTAACTATGGCTACACCTTC. Protein product: CASSLGLNYGYTF. The entire variable domain, with the rest obtained from reference TRBV7-9 and TRBJ1-2, is as follows: DTGVSQNPRHKITKRGQNVTFRCDPISEHNRLYWYRQTLGQGPEFLTYFQNEAQLEKSRLLSDRFSAERPKGSFSTLEIQRTEQGDSAMYLCASSLGLNYGYTFGSGTRLTVV.